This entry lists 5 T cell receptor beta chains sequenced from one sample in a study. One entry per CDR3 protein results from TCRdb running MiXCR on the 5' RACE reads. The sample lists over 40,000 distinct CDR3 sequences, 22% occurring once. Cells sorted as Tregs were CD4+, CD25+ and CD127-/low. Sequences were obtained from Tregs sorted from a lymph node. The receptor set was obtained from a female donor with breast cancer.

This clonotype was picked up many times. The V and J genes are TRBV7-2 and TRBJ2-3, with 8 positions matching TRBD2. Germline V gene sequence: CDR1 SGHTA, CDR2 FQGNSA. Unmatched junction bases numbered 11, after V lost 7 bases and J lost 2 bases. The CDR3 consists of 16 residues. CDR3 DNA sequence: TGTGCCAGCACCGGGGGGGGAGTCGAGACCACAGATACGCAGTATTTT. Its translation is CASTGGGVETTDTQYF.

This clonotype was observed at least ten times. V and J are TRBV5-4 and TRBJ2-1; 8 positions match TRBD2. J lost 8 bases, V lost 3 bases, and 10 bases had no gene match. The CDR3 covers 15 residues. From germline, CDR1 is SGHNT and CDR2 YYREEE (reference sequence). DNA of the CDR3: TGTGCCAGCAGCTCCGGGACTAGGGAAGGGGATGAGCAGTTCTTC. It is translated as CASSSGTREGDEQFF.

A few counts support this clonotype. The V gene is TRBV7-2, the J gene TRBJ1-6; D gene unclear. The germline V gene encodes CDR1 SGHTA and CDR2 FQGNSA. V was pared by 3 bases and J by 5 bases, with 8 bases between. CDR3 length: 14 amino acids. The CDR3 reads CASSLPQDNSPLHF. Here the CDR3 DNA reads TGTGCCAGCAGCTTGCCCCAGGATAATTCACCCCTCCACTTT.

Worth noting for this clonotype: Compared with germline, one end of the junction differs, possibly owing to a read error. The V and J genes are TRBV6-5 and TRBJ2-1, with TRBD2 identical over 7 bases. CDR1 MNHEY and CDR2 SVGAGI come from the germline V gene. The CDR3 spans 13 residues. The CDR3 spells CAGSYSGGGEQFF. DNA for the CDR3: TGTGCCGGCAGTTACTCTGGGGGGGGAGAGCAGTTCTTC.

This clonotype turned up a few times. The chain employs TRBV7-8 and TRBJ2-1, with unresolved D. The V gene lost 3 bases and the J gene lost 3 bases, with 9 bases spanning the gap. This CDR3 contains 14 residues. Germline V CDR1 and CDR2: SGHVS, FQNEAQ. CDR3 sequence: CASSLGKGYNEQFF. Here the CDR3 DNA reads TGTGCCAGCAGCTTGGGGAAGGGCTACAATGAGCAGTTCTTC.